This T cell receptor beta chain was observed in a study of blood T cell repertoires in COVID-19. The CDR3 runs 17 residues. With 1 base removed from V and 1 base from J, the gap between germline ends came to 17 bases. Germline V gene sequence: CDR1 SGHKS, CDR2 YYEKEE (reference sequence). TCRdb's table, derived via immunoSEQ multiplex PCR, lists solely in-frame clones and lacks some. The top ten hold less than 15% of the sample, which has about 80,000 clones, roughly four fifths seen once. Sequencing was performed on peripheral blood. This rearrangement joins TRBV5-5 to TRBJ1-2, with D hard to call. The receptor was derived from a man older than 75 with acute or convalescent COVID-19. The DNA of the CDR3 is TGTGCCAGCAGCTTGTTGGGTGGGTCAGACATTAACTATGGCTACACCTTC. It specifies CASSLLGGSDINYGYTF.